This T cell receptor (beta chain) was captured in a study of graft-versus-host responses after intestinal transplantation. At the level of the study: Recipients obtained multivisceral, liver-intestinal, or isolated intestinal transplants. Anti-thymocyte globulin served as induction for all recipients, who then took tacrolimus and steroids for three to four years.

Some clones are missing from TCRdb's copy, which holds only in-frame ones; the method was immunoSEQ multiplex PCR. The sample lists 25,000 to 30,000 clones; nearly 90% were seen once. The CDR3 has 16 residues. J gave up 5 bases and V 1 base, and 7 bases lay outside the gene matches. Germline assignment: CDR1 MNHEY and CDR2 SMNVEV (reference sequence). General observations from the study: GvH clonotypes were identified within recipient marrow, with a subset emerging first in ileum or blood. There was an association between peak levels of circulating GvH clones and early post-transplant HvG declines.

Of note for this clone: Its antigen is undetermined.

The V and J genes are TRBV27 and TRBJ2-5; 10 bases line up with TRBD2. Sequencing was performed on PBMCs, taken about 460 days after intestinal transplantation. This TCR was sampled from a human patient who received an intestinal transplant, so some T cells may come from the graft donor. CDR3 nucleotide sequence: TGTGCCAGCAGTTTATTGGGTAGCGGGGGGTATGAGACCCAGTACTTC. Amino acids: CASSLLGSGGYETQYF.